These T cell receptor beta chains were read from a single sample in a study of monozygotic twins with inflammatory bowel disease. TCRdb reprocessed the 5' RACE reads and keeps a single row for each CDR3 protein, giving no DNA. The listing records about 160,000 distinct CDR3 sequences. The specimen sequenced was blood. Receptors originate from a human donor with ulcerative colitis or Crohn's disease, or a healthy co-twin of an affected twin (not recorded which). Each CDR3 is given with its conserved first and last residue.

j_gene,v_gene,CDR3aa
TRBJ1-4,TRBV5-6,CASSWAGGFNEKLFF
TRBJ1-4,TRBV14,CASSQRDRKNEKLFF
TRBJ2-3,TRBV5-1,CASSLHSEDTQYF
TRBJ2-1,TRBV7-9,CASSLATVGINNEQFF
TRBJ2-1,TRBV9,CASSVEVYYNEQFF
TRBJ2-7,TRBV20-1,CSASRDTVYEQYF
TRBJ2-7,TRBV4-3,CASSQEVGGGYEQYF
TRBJ2-5,TRBV5-1,CASRLAGEETQYF
TRBJ2-1,TRBV7-9,CASSYGGYYNEQFF
TRBJ2-3,TRBV6-2/TRBV6-3,CASSPQPVDTQYF
TRBJ2-3,TRBV6-6,CASFRDTDTQYF
TRBJ2-7,TRBV7-2,CASSYPGTGEQYF
TRBJ1-4,TRBV21-1,CASSKYRPTNEKLFF
TRBJ1-1,TRBV7-9,CASSPAEGVWAFF
TRBJ2-1,TRBV30,CAWRGGGFSEQFF
TRBJ1-2,TRBV12-3/TRBV12-4,CASSPQDRGYYTF
TRBJ2-2,TRBV19,CASSMLRNTRELFF
TRBJ2-3,TRBV7-9,CASSVGPFYNTQYF
TRBJ2-7,TRBV7-6,CASSAGTSGIYEQYF